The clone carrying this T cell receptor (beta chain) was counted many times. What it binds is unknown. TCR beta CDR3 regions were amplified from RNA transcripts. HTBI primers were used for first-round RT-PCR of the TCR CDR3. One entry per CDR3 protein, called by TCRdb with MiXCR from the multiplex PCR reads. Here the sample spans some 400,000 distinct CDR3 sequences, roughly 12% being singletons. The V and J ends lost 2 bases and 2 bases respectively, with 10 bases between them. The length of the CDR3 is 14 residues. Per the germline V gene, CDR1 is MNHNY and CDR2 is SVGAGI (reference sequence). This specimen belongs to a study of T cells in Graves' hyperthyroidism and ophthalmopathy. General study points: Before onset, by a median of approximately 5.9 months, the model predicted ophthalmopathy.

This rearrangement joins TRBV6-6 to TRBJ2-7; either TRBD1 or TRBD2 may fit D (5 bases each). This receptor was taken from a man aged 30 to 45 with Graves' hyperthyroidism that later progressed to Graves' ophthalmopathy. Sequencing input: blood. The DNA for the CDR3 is TGTGCCAGCAGTTACGGGGGTGCTGCCTACGAGCAGTACTTC. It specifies CASSYGGAAYEQYF.